The clone carrying this TCR beta chain was observed a handful of times. CDR3 length: 13 residues. V lost 1 base, J lost 6 bases, and 5 bases stayed unmatched. The germline gives CDR1 DFQATT, CDR2 SNEGSKA (reference sequence). The data derive from a study of spatial heterogeneity in lung cancer. At the level of the study: There were consistently more beta-chain sequences detected than alpha-chain sequences.

A distinct unique molecular identifier was carried by each TCR cDNA molecule. TCRdb reprocessed the 5' RACE reads with MiXCR, giving one entry per CDR3 protein. Of 20,000 to 30,000 distinct CDR3 sequences in the sample, 4% to 5% are singletons; the top ten hold less than 5.5%. The time point denotes: sample taken at primary tumor resection. Extraction of whole RNA from tumor, nontumor lung or frozen PBMC preceded unsorted sequencing. Patients with untreated early-stage non-small cell lung cancer, numbering some 72, were the donors. V is TRBV20-1 and J is TRBJ2-7, with 8 positions matching TRBD1. This specimen was PBMCs, taken at surgery. This TCR was recovered from a male donor with early-stage non-small cell lung cancer. The CDR3 DNA reads as TGCAGTGCTAGAGGAAACAGGGGGTTCGAGCAGTACTTC. It specifies CSARGNRGFEQYF.